The 27 T cell receptor beta chains below come from one sample, sequenced in a study of spatial heterogeneity in lung cancer. Indicated time point: blood at routine non-recurrence follow-up after resection. A single record per CDR3 protein comes from TCRdb applying MiXCR to the 5' RACE reads. Of around 29,000 distinct CDR3 sequences in the sample, around 9.3% were seen once. The material was PBMCs, obtained at follow-up. These receptors were obtained from a female donor with early-stage non-small cell lung cancer.

CDR3: CASSMRDSEETQYF. CDR3 DNA sequence: TGTGCCAGTAGTATGAGGGACAGTGAAGAGACCCAGTACTTC. V usage is TRBV19 and J usage is TRBJ2-5; 7 bases map to TRBD1. Germline values: CDR1 LNHDA, CDR2 SQIVND (reference sequence). The CDR3 extends over 14 amino acids. The J segment lost 3 bases and the V segment lost 3 bases, leaving 4 bases of the junction unmatched.

This clonotype occurred many times. The V gene is TRBV19, the J gene TRBJ1-1, with 7 bases identical to TRBD1. Germline values: CDR1 LNHDA, CDR2 SQIVND (reference sequence). This CDR3 spans 12 amino acids. Germline trimming cut 6 bases from V and 7 bases from J; bases unmatched to any gene: 5. This CDR3 reads CASSTGALEAFF. In DNA, the CDR3 is TGTGCCAGTAGCACAGGGGCCCTTGAAGCTTTCTTT.

This clonotype was picked up many times. The rearrangement joins TRBV5-1 to TRBJ1-2; D ambiguous. Trimming cost V 0 bases and J 5 bases, with 8 bases left between them. The CDR3 sequence is 13 residues long. Germline CDR1 reads SGHRS; CDR2 reads YFSETQ. CDR3 region: CASSLGFDYGYTF. CDR3 coding DNA: TGCGCCAGCAGCTTGGGTTTCGATTATGGCTACACCTTC.

Ten or more counts support this clonotype. J is TRBJ1-2 and V is TRBV19; maybe TRBD1 (5 bases). Germline CDR1 and CDR2: LNHDA and SQIVND (reference sequence). This CDR3 contains 16 residues. Trimming shortened V by 0 bases and J by 7 bases, and 18 bases separated the two germline ends. CDR3 protein: CASSIDSDRLFGGYTF. The CDR3 nucleotides are TGTGCCAGTAGTATAGATTCTGACAGATTGTTCGGTGGCTACACCTTC. Looking up the rest from reference TRBV19 and TRBJ1-2 gives the full variable domain: DGGITQSPKYLFRKEGQNVTLSCEQNLNHDAMYWYRQDPGQGLRLIYYSQIVNDFQKGDIAEGYSVSREKKESFPLTVTSAQKNPTAFYLCASSIDSDRLFGGYTFGSGTRLTVV.

V gene TRBV18 combines with J gene TRBJ2-3; the match to TRBD1 covers 7 bases. This CDR3 has 14 residues. V lost 5 bases to trimming and J lost 8 bases; unmatched junction nucleotides: 10. Germline V CDR1 and CDR2: KGHSH, LQKENI. This CDR3 reads CASSSAQDRITQYF. CDR3 DNA: TGTGCCAGCTCATCCGCGCAGGACAGGATTACGCAGTATTTT.

In its sample, this clonotype was seen many times. This chain connects TRBV7-6 to TRBJ2-7, with D possibly being TRBD2 (5 bases). Germline V lookup: CDR1 SGHVS, CDR2 FNYEAQ. CDR3 size: 14 residues. Deletions cut 5 bases from V and 6 bases from J, with 17 bases between. The CDR3 nucleotides are TGTGCCAGCAGCCCCCCCGCCGGGGTAGGCGAGCAGTACTTC. It yields the protein CASSPPAGVGEQYF.

There are many counts of this clonotype. This chain links TRBV20-1 with TRBJ2-1, with TRBD1 identical over 9 bases. V shed 0 bases, J shed 9 bases, and the junction held 6 bases outside the gene matches. The CDR3 extends over 14 amino acids. Per the germline V gene, CDR1 is DFQATT and CDR2 is SNEGSKA (reference sequence). The CDR3 bases are TGCAGTGCTAGAGATAAGGGACAGGGTGTTGAGCAGTTCTTC. Amino acid sequence: CSARDKGQGVEQFF.

This clonotype was seen at least ten times. The rearrangement joins TRBV28 to TRBJ1-6; weak D call: TRBD1 (6 bases). V was trimmed by 8 bases and J by 10 bases, leaving 21 bases between them. The CDR3 contains 15 residues. CDR1 MDHEN and CDR2 SYDVKM come from the germline V gene. The CDR3 nucleotides are TGTGCCAGCCTCCCCACCCCCGGGGGCATCTCACCCCTCCACTTT. Protein product: CASLPTPGGISPLHF.

This clonotype was recorded a few times. The chain recombines TRBV19 with TRBJ2-7; 9 nucleotides align to TRBD2. The germline V gene has CDR1 LNHDA and CDR2 SQIVND (reference sequence). The ends lost 11 bases at V and 2 bases at J; junction bases unmatched: 10. CDR3 length: 14 amino acids. In nucleotides, the CDR3 is TGTGCCGCGAGTAGCGGGGGTTTCGCCTACGAGCAGTACTTC. It specifies CAASSGGFAYEQYF.

Ten or more counts support this clonotype. The J gene is TRBJ2-7, the V gene TRBV7-6, with 7 bases that match TRBD2. Germline V gene data show CDR1 as SGHVS and CDR2 as FNYEAQ. The CDR3 length is 14 residues. With 0 bases clipped from V and 6 bases from J, the junction kept 5 bases outside the gene matches. DNA of the CDR3: TGTGCCAGCAGCTTAGCGTTCAGGGAGGGCGAGCAGTACTTC. Translated, it gives CASSLAFREGEQYF. The full variable domain, in which reference TRBV7-6 and TRBJ2-7 provide the parts outside the CDR3, is GAGVSQSPRYKVTKRGQDVALRCDPISGHVSLYWYRQALGQGPEFLTYFNYEAQQDKSGLPNDRFSAERPEGSISTLTIQRTEQRDSAMYRCASSLAFREGEQYFGPGTRLTVT.

In nucleotides, the CDR3 is TGTGCCAGCAGTTCTGTCACCGGGACGCCGTTTTTT. Translated: CASSSVTGTPFF. The genes are TRBV5-6 and TRBJ1-4; possible D gene TRBD1, 5 bases. The CDR3 loop spans 12 amino acids. The V end was cut by 5 bases, the J end by 16 bases, with 18 bases between. Germline V CDR1 and CDR2: SGHDT, YYEEEE.

In its sample, this clonotype was seen many times. V and J are TRBV28 and TRBJ1-4; D is possibly TRBD1 (6 bases). Germline CDR1 is MDHEN and CDR2 is SYDVKM. The CDR3 consists of 14 residues. Trimming shortened V by 3 bases and J by 8 bases, and 13 bases separated the two germline ends. CDR3 in DNA: TGTGCCAGCAGTTTTTCAGGGGTCGGAGAAAAACTGTTTTTT. It specifies CASSFSGVGEKLFF.

This clonotype was picked up a small number of times. The CDR3 sequence: CASSQSSGHQETQYF. The CDR3, as DNA: TGTGCCAGCTCCCAATCCAGTGGGCACCAAGAGACCCAGTACTTC. V usage is TRBV18 and J usage is TRBJ2-5; D call uncertain. This CDR3 comprises 15 residues. V gave up 6 bases and J gave up 0 bases, with 14 bases separating them. CDR1 and CDR2 (germline): KGHSH, LQKENI.

The sample holds many counts of this clonotype. V is TRBV7-2 and J is TRBJ1-6; TRBD1 agrees at 9 bases. With V trimmed by 5 bases and J by 9 bases, 8 bases remained unmatched. Germline CDR1 is SGHTA and CDR2 is FQGNSA. The length of the CDR3 is 15 residues. The CDR3 loop is CASSAQDRGSSPLHF. CDR3 nucleotide sequence: TGTGCCAGCAGCGCGCAGGACAGGGGAAGTTCACCCCTCCACTTT.

Only a few counts were recorded for this clonotype. CDR3 DNA sequence: TGCGCCAGCAGCCAAGAAGGACAGGGGGTTCTCTACGAGCAGTACTTC. This encodes CASSQEGQGVLYEQYF. The chain carries TRBV4-1 and TRBJ2-7; the match to TRBD1 covers 10 bases. CDR1 MGHRA and CDR2 YSYEKL come from the germline V gene. V was clipped by 0 bases and J by 3 bases; unmatched bases: 5. The CDR3 length is 16 residues.

This clonotype has a count of ten or more. The rearrangement joins TRBV19 to TRBJ2-1; TRBD2 agrees at 9 bases. The ends lost 6 bases at V and 2 bases at J; junction bases unmatched: 5. Germline V gene sequence: CDR1 LNHDA, CDR2 SQIVND (reference sequence). This CDR3 comprises 15 residues. The CDR3 is CASRVTSGPYNEQFF. DNA for the CDR3: TGTGCCAGTAGAGTTACTAGCGGGCCCTACAATGAGCAGTTCTTC.

This clonotype was seen at least ten times. The gene calls are TRBV7-2 and TRBJ1-6; D not resolved. Germline V gene sequence: CDR1 SGHTA, CDR2 FQGNSA. The CDR3 has 13 amino acids. With 0 bases removed from V and 4 bases from J, the gap between germline ends came to 1 base. The CDR3 protein is CASSLAYNSPLHF. As DNA, the CDR3 is TGTGCCAGCAGCTTAGCTTATAATTCACCCCTCCACTTT. Based on the CDR3 plus reference TRBV7-2 and TRBJ1-6, the full variable domain is GAGVSQSPSNKVTEKGKDVELRCDPISGHTALYWYRQSLGQGLEFLIYFQGNSAPDKSGLPSDRFSAERTGGSVSTLTIQRTQQEDSAVYLCASSLAYNSPLHFGNGTRLTVT.

This clonotype was observed many times. V is TRBV19 and J is TRBJ1-1; D ambiguous. The germline V gene encodes CDR1 LNHDA and CDR2 SQIVND (reference sequence). The germline V and J ends were trimmed by 3 bases and 4 bases, with 15 bases remaining between them. This CDR3 spans 15 amino acids. This CDR3 is CASSISLGFTTEAFF. The CDR3, as DNA: TGTGCCAGTAGTATTTCGTTGGGATTTACCACTGAAGCTTTCTTT. The full variable domain, rest sourced from reference TRBV19 and TRBJ1-1, is DGGITQSPKYLFRKEGQNVTLSCEQNLNHDAMYWYRQDPGQGLRLIYYSQIVNDFQKGDIAEGYSVSREKKESFPLTVTSAQKNPTAFYLCASSISLGFTTEAFFGQGTRLTVV.

The chain is built from TRBV11-2 and TRBJ1-3; D is ambiguous. V was pared by 8 bases and J by 0 bases, with 8 bases between. This CDR3 comprises 13 residues. Germline loops: CDR1 SGHAT, CDR2 FQNNGV. The CDR3: CASYSSSGNTIYF. CDR3 DNA: TGTGCCAGCTATTCTTCCTCTGGAAACACCATATATTTT.

This clonotype was recorded many times. The chain links TRBV29-1 to TRBJ1-2; D gene unclear. Germline V CDR1 and CDR2: SQVTM, ANQGSEA. Trimming took off 5 bases at V and 0 bases at J, with 10 bases between the two ends. The CDR3 loop spans 13 amino acids. As DNA, the CDR3 is TGCAGCGTTACCCAAGGCTCTAACTATGGCTACACCTTC. It yields the protein CSVTQGSNYGYTF.

This clonotype was observed a few times. CDR3 coding DNA: TGCAGTGCTTCCACGGCCGGGACAGTGGGCTACGAGCAGTACTTC. It specifies CSASTAGTVGYEQYF. The chain carries TRBV20-1 and TRBJ2-7, with TRBD1 matching 7 bases. Trimming at V came to 5 bases and at J to 3 bases, leaving 13 bases not matched to a gene. Germline values: CDR1 DFQATT, CDR2 SNEGSKA (reference sequence). The CDR3 totals 15 residues.

This chain uses TRBV2 with TRBJ2-7; 9 bases are shared with TRBD2. The germline gives CDR1 SNHLY, CDR2 FYNNEI. The trim removed 3 bases at V and 6 bases at J, leaving 12 bases unmatched. This CDR3 is 16 amino acids long. The CDR3 DNA is TGTGCCAGCAGTGACTTGGCTAGCGGGGATTCTGGCGAGCAGTACTTC. Translated, it gives CASSDLASGDSGEQYF.

A few counts support this clonotype. V and J are TRBV7-2 and TRBJ2-3, with 7 bases aligning to TRBD2. CDR1 SGHTA and CDR2 FQGNSA come from the germline V gene. V lost 3 bases to trimming and J lost 2 bases; unmatched junction nucleotides: 8. The CDR3 is 16 residues long. The CDR3 loop is CASSLTSLIFTDTQYF. CDR3 sequence (DNA): TGTGCCAGCAGCTTGACTAGCCTTATATTCACAGATACGCAGTATTTT.

About this clonotype: A much larger clone lies one base from this, so it may be a read error. V gene TRBV18 combines with J gene TRBJ1-2; a possible D gene is TRBD1 (5 bases). CDR1 and CDR2 from the germline V gene are KGHSH and LQKENI. Between the trimmed V and J ends, which lost 7 bases and 8 bases, there was a span of 17 bases. The CDR3 extends over 13 amino acids. In DNA, the CDR3 is TGTGCCAGCTTATCGAGGAGGGGCTGGGGCTACACCTTC. Protein product: CASLSRRGWGYTF.

This clonotype was counted at least ten times. The chain has TRBV7-2 and TRBJ2-5; 7 positions agree with TRBD2. V lost 5 bases, J lost 5 bases, and 14 bases stayed unmatched. The CDR3 runs to 16 residues. CDR1 SGHTA and CDR2 FQGNSA come from the germline V gene. CDR3 residues: CASSRRLAGYFETQYF. In DNA form, the CDR3 reads TGTGCCAGCAGCCGAAGACTAGCCGGGTACTTTGAGACCCAGTACTTC.

This clonotype was seen more than once but under ten times. This rearrangement joins TRBV7-2 to TRBJ2-3; 9 bases are shared with TRBD2. The V gene end was trimmed by 0 bases and the J gene end by 5 bases; junction bases not matched to a gene: 6. CDR1 and CDR2 from the germline V gene are SGHTA and FQGNSA. The CDR3 is 16 residues long. The CDR3 DNA sequence: TGTGCCAGCAGCTTAGCCCCGGCGGGGGGGGAAGATACGCAGTATTTT. This gives the protein CASSLAPAGGEDTQYF.

This clonotype was picked up a small number of times. The genes are TRBV7-3 and TRBJ2-1; 12 bases fit TRBD2. This CDR3 region has 15 residues. V trimming: 5 bases; J trimming: 7 bases; junction bases outside the gene matches: 6. Germline values: CDR1 SGHTA, CDR2 FQGTGA. CDR3 region: CASSALAGGLNEQFF. The CDR3 DNA reads as TGTGCCAGCAGCGCCCTAGCGGGGGGGCTAAATGAGCAGTTCTTC.